The 15 T cell receptor beta chains given below trace back to one sample, sequenced in a study of shared clonotypes between healthy human individuals. Clones were sequenced by immunoSEQ multiplex PCR, and TCRdb holds only the in-frame ones, with some missing. The sample holds around 2.1 million clones, approximately 96% seen once. Source material: naive CD4+ T cells sorted from blood. The subset: CD45RA+ positively selected. The origin of the receptors is a man aged 18 to 30 in good health.

The chain has TRBV5-4 and TRBJ2-7; unclear D gene. The V end lost 4 bases, the J end lost 0 bases, and 20 bases lay between the germline ends. The germline V gene has CDR1 SGHNT and CDR2 YYREEE (reference sequence). The CDR3 runs 17 residues. CDR3 residues: CASSAGRTGKSSYEQYF. In nucleotides, the CDR3 is TGTGCCAGCAGCGCAGGTCGAACGGGCAAAAGCTCCTACGAGCAGTACTTC.

J is TRBJ2-7 and V is TRBV4-1, with D possibly being TRBD2 (6 bases). V was trimmed by 3 bases and J by 9 bases, leaving 24 bases between them. CDR3 length equals 16 residues. Germline lookup yields CDR1 MGHRA and CDR2 YSYEKL. The CDR3 DNA follows: TGCGCCAGCAGCCAGGCGGCGCGGGAACATCTACGAGGGCAGTACTTC. Residues: CASSQAAREHLRGQYF.

The chain uses TRBV10-3 and TRBJ1-1; D not certain. The CDR3 loop spans 14 amino acids. CDR1 ENHRY and CDR2 SYGVKD come from the germline V gene. Trimming stripped 0 bases from V and 1 base from J, with 6 bases between. CDR3 in DNA: TGTGCCATCAGTGAGTCGACCTGGAACACTGAAGCTTTCTTT. It is translated as CAISESTWNTEAFF.

This clone came up a few times. The chain links TRBV27 to TRBJ1-6, with no clear D. CDR1 is MNHEY and CDR2 is SMNVEV in the germline V gene (reference sequence). Trimming took off 5 bases at V and 7 bases at J, with 15 bases between the two ends. The CDR3 sequence is 15 residues long. The CDR3 loop is CASSPHSEGNSPLHF. The CDR3 DNA sequence: TGTGCCAGCAGTCCCCACAGTGAGGGAAATTCACCCCTCCACTTT.

The chain recombines TRBV6-5 with TRBJ2-7; no reliable D call. Per germline, CDR1 MNHEY and CDR2 SVGAGI. Trimming shortened V by 2 bases and J by 6 bases, and 11 bases separated the two germline ends. CDR3 length: 13 amino acids. The CDR3 DNA reads as TGTGCCAGCAGTTACAGCCAGGTACTCGAGCAGTACTTC. Protein: CASSYSQVLEQYF.

V usage is TRBV28 and J usage is TRBJ2-7; TRBD2 is a possible D gene (6 bases). The germline V gene has CDR1 MDHEN and CDR2 SYDVKM. The CDR3 is 14 residues long. V was shortened by 3 bases and J by 8 bases, with 17 bases between the two germline ends. CDR3 nucleotide sequence: TGTGCCAGCAGTTTCGCGGAGGGCAGGGTAAAGCAGTACTTC. This sequence encodes CASSFAEGRVKQYF.

This clone was seen a single time. The chain joins TRBV5-1 to TRBJ1-1, with a weak D call TRBD1 (5 bases). Trimming took off 3 bases at V and 4 bases at J, with 16 bases between the two ends. CDR1 and CDR2 (germline): SGHRS, YFSETQ. This CDR3 has 15 residues. The CDR3 nucleotides read TGCGCCAGCAGCTCCGAACCGGGGGGACCCACTGAAGCTTTCTTT. It encodes CASSSEPGGPTEAFF.

The chain carries TRBV6-5 and TRBJ2-1; perhaps D is TRBD1 or TRBD2 (5 bases each). Trimming cost V 6 bases and J 6 bases, with 12 bases left between them. Germline V lookup: CDR1 MNHEY, CDR2 SVGAGI. This CDR3 is built from 13 residues. CDR3 bases: TGTGCCAGCAGGGTACCGGGGACCAATGAGCAGTTCTTC. Translated, it gives CASRVPGTNEQFF.

The chain recombines TRBV7-2 with TRBJ2-7; 11 nucleotides agree with TRBD2. Germline CDR1 and CDR2: SGHTA and FQGNSA. The CDR3 is 15 residues long. V lost 5 bases, J lost 2 bases, and 5 bases stayed unmatched. The DNA of the CDR3 is TGTGCCAGCAGCGCCGGGACTAGCGGTGCCTACGAGCAGTACTTC. Translation: CASSAGTSGAYEQYF.

The chain has TRBV15 and TRBJ2-2; the D is unclear. V shed 4 bases and J shed 5 bases, with 8 bases lying between them. In germline, CDR1 is LNHNV, CDR2 YYDKDF (reference sequence). The CDR3 has 13 amino acids. The CDR3 protein is CATSIGMTGELFF. The CDR3 region has the DNA TGTGCCACCAGCATAGGTATGACCGGGGAGCTGTTTTTT.

Comment on this clone: Different DNA sequences within this sample yield the same CDR3. CDR3 amino acids: CASSLRDSNQPQHF. In nucleotides, the CDR3 is TGTGCCAGCAGCCTCCGCGATAGCAATCAGCCCCAGCATTTT. V and J are TRBV7-8 and TRBJ1-5; D is unclear. V was trimmed by 5 bases and J by 0 bases, leaving 8 bases between them. Germline values: CDR1 SGHVS, CDR2 FQNEAQ. The CDR3 is made up of 14 amino acids. Based on the CDR3 plus reference TRBV7-8 and TRBJ1-5, the full variable domain is GAGVSQSPRYKVAKRGQDVALRCDPISGHVSLFWYQQALGQGPEFLTYFQNEAQLDKSGLPSDRFFAERPEGSVSTLKIQRTQQEDSAVYLCASSLRDSNQPQHFGDGTRLSIL.

This chain's CDR3 is CASSSQTSGSITDTQYF. The CDR3 region has the DNA TGTGCCAGCAGCTCCCAGACTAGCGGGAGCATCACAGATACGCAGTATTTT. The V call is TRBV7-9, the J call TRBJ2-3; 12 nucleotides agree with TRBD2. The germline V gene has CDR1 SEHNR and CDR2 FQNEAQ (reference sequence). The CDR3 extends over 17 amino acids. The V and J ends lost 4 bases and 2 bases, in that order; junction bases with no gene match: 7.

CDR3 region: CASSIAGRTDTQYF. The CDR3, as DNA: TGTGCCAGTAGTATAGCAGGTCGCACAGATACGCAGTATTTT. The chain has TRBV19 and TRBJ2-3; no firm D call. Trimming cost V 1 base and J 1 base, with 6 bases left between them. Germline loops: CDR1 LNHDA, CDR2 SQIVND (reference sequence). This CDR3 region has 14 residues.

V and J are TRBV10-3 and TRBJ2-3; TRBD1 or TRBD2 may be the D gene (6 bases each). CDR1 ENHRY and CDR2 SYGVKD come from the germline V gene. Trimming cost V 7 bases and J 3 bases, with 11 bases left between them. CDR3 length equals 13 residues. CDR3 DNA sequence: TGTGCCATCAACGGGGGCGGTACAGATACGCAGTATTTT. Translation: CAINGGGTDTQYF.

This chain uses TRBV30 with TRBJ1-1; D perhaps matches TRBD1 (5 bases). V lost 2 bases to trimming and J lost 2 bases, with 9 bases between them. This CDR3 has 13 residues. Germline CDR1 reads GTSNPN; CDR2 reads SVGIG (reference sequence). This CDR3 reads CAWSHDRNTEAFF. The CDR3 coding sequence is TGTGCCTGGAGTCACGACAGAAACACTGAAGCTTTCTTT.